The TCR beta chain under discussion was sequenced for a study of regulatory T cells in long-lasting Graves disease. Study results and caveats: Since the sample size was small, accuracy may have been reduced. It was in persistent disease that TRBV28, TRBJ1-2 and TRBJ2-5 were favored.

Arm-PCR of CDR3 regions and iRepertoire HTBI primers were used to build TCR beta libraries. TCRdb recomputed calls from the multiplex PCR reads with MiXCR, one row per CDR3 protein. This table holds fewer than 450,000 distinct CDR3 sequences, around 20% found once. This clonotype was seen a few times. Its antigen remains unknown. Germline-derived CDR1 and CDR2 are SEHNR and FQNEAQ (reference sequence). The CDR3 is 16 amino acids. V dropped 3 bases and J dropped 0; count of bases not matched to a gene: 1. Time point denoted: persistent/refractory GD, antithyroid drugs over 5 years with positive TRAb. PBMCs provided the RNA from which the TCR library was made. Graves' disease was diagnosed by American Thyroid Association guidelines.

The chain joins TRBV7-9 to TRBJ2-6; 8 bases are shared with TRBD1. The clonotype originates from a female donor with Graves disease. Sequencing was performed on peripheral blood mononuclear cells (PBMCs), taken when the disease was refractory, from a patient treated with antithyroid drugs. The CDR3 sequence: CASSFTGGSGANVLTF. In DNA, the CDR3 is TGTGCCAGCAGCTTTACAGGGGGCTCTGGGGCCAACGTCCTGACTTTC.